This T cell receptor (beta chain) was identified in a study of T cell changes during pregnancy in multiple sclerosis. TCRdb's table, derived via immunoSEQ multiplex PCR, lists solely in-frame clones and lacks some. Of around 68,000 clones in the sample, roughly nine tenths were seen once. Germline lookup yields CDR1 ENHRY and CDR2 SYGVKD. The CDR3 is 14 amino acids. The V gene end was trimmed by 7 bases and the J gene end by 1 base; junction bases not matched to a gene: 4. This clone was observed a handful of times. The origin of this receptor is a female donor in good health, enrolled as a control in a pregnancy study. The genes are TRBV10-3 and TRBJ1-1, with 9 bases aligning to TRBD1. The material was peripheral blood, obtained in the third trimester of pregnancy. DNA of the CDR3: TGTGCCATCACCTGGGACAGGGAGAACACTGAAGCTTTCTTT. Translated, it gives CAITWDRENTEAFF.